This TCR beta chain is drawn from a study of T cells in narcolepsy. Profiled with immunoSEQ multiplex PCR; TCRdb holds only in-frame clones, not every one. The sample has tens of thousands of clones; roughly four fifths are singletons. The CDR3 runs to 18 residues. The germline CDR1 and CDR2 sequences are MDHEN and SYDVKM. V lost 3 bases to trimming and J lost 3 bases; unmatched junction nucleotides: 13. The origin of this receptor is a human donor with narcolepsy. The source material was CD45RA- memory CD4+ T cells from PBMCs. The genes are TRBV28 and TRBJ1-5; TRBD1 aligns across 8 bases. The CDR3 coding sequence is TGTGCCAGCAGTTTTTGGGCGCAGGGGGCATCGCCCAATCAGCCCCAGCATTTT. Residues: CASSFWAQGASPNQPQHF. The full variable domain, its missing parts supplied by reference TRBV28 and TRBJ1-5, is DVKVTQSSRYLVKRTGEKVFLECVQDMDHENMFWYRQDPGLGLRLIYFSYDVKMKEKGDIPEGYSVSREKKERFSLILESASTNQTSMYLCASSFWAQGASPNQPQHFGDGTRLSIL.